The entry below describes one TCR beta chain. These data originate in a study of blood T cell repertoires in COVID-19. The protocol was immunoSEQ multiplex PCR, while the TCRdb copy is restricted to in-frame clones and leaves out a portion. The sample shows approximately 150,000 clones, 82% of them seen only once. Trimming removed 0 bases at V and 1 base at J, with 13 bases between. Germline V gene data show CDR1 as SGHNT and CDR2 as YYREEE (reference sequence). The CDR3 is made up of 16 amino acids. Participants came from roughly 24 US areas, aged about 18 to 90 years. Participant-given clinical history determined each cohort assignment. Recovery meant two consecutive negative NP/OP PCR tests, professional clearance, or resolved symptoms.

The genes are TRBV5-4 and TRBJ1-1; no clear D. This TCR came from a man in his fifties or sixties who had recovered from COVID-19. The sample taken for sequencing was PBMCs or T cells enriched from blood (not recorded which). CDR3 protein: CASSLVAGAPNTEAFF. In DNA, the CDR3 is TGTGCCAGCAGCTTGGTAGCGGGCGCTCCGAACACTGAAGCTTTCTTT. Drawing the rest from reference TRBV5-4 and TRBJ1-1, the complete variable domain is ETGVTQSPTHLIKTRGQQVTLRCSSQSGHNTVSWYQQALGQGPQFIFQYYREEENGRGNFPPRFSGLQFPNYSSELNVNALELDDSALYLCASSLVAGAPNTEAFFGQGTRLTVV.